This is a list of T cell receptor beta chains from one sample in a study of blood T cell repertoires in COVID-19. Libraries were prepared by immunoSEQ multiplex PCR; TCRdb keeps only in-frame clonotypes and omits some of them. This repertoire shows approximately 130,000 clones, about 76% found once; its top ten account for over 15%. The specimen sequenced was peripheral blood. The receptors shown here come from an elderly man with acute or convalescent COVID-19. The CDR3 runs from the conserved cysteine through the conserved F or W. The D gene is left open where the match is weak. Only part of the rows carry a size: once, few, many, or a class if the clone is expanded.

TRBJ1-3	-	11	-	TRBV19	CASSSRNTIYF	TGTGCCAGTAGCTCCCGGAACACCATATATTTT
TRBJ2-1	TRBD2	12	once	TRBV11-2	CASSSTSGEQFF	TGTGCCAGCAGCAGCACTAGCGGGGAGCAGTTCTTC
TRBJ2-2	TRBD1	16	-	TRBV6-5	CASSFSGQTNTGELFF	TGTGCCAGCAGTTTCTCGGGACAGACGAACACCGGGGAGCTGTTTTTT
TRBJ2-2	-	13	-	TRBV11-2	CASSLTDPGELFF	TGTGCCAGCAGCTTAACAGATCCCGGGGAGCTGTTTTTT
TRBJ2-7	TRBD1	12	-	TRBV6-2/TRBV6-3	CASSFPSTGPNF	TGTGCCAGCAGTTTCCCCTCGACAGGGCCCAACTTC
TRBJ1-2	-	11	-	TRBV6-1	CASHRNYGYTF	TGTGCCAGCCACAGAAACTATGGCTACACCTTC
TRBJ1-6	TRBD1	17	-	TRBV27	CASSLKRDRVLNSPLHF	TGTGCCAGCAGTTTAAAGAGGGACAGGGTGCTAAATTCACCCCTCCACTTT
TRBJ2-4	TRBD1	14	-	TRBV5-4	CASSLTGGSNIQYF	TGTGCCAGCAGCTTGACAGGGGGCTCAAACATTCAGTACTTC
TRBJ1-4	TRBD1	16	-	TRBV10-3	CAISDPTGYDNEKLFF	TGTGCCATCAGTGACCCGACAGGGTACGATAATGAAAAACTGTTTTTT
TRBJ1-6	-	15	-	TRBV6-4	CASNPPAQVNSPLHF	TGTGCCAGCAATCCACCGGCACAGGTTAATTCACCCCTCCACTTT
TRBJ2-5	-	12	-	TRBV28	CASTSQPETQYF	TGTGCCAGCACCTCACAACCGGAGACCCAGTACTTC
TRBJ2-2	-	14	once	TRBV30	CAWRAHANTGELFF	TGTGCCTGGAGGGCACACGCGAACACCGGGGAGCTGTTTTTT
TRBJ2-2	TRBD2	14	-	TRBV6-5	CASNLREGGGELFF	TGTGCCAGCAATCTAAGGGAGGGAGGCGGGGAGCTGTTTTTT
TRBJ2-7	-	15	-	TRBV4-3	CASSQDLQGRYEQYF	TGCGCCAGCAGCCAAGATCTGCAGGGGCGATACGAGCAGTACTTC
TRBJ1-2	-	12	-	TRBV5-6	CASSLTGNGYTF	TGTGCCAGCAGCTTGACAGGGAATGGCTACACCTTC
TRBJ2-7	-	12	-	TRBV18	CATGETDYEQYF	TGTGCCACGGGGGAGACGGACTACGAGCAGTACTTC
TRBJ1-6	-	15	-	TRBV7-2	CASSLGPAYNSPLHF	TGTGCCAGCAGCTTAGGACCAGCGTATAATTCACCCCTCCACTTT
TRBJ2-5	TRBD1	20	-	TRBV5-1	CASSLGIRDSLGVRQETQYF	TGCGCCAGCAGCTTAGGAATCCGGGACAGCCTCGGTGTACGACAAGAGACCCAGTACTTC
TRBJ2-1	TRBD1	15	-	TRBV2	CASRGGQESYNEQFF	TGTGCCAGCAGGGGGGGACAGGAGAGCTACAATGAGCAGTTCTTC
TRBJ2-2	TRBD2	17	-	TRBV3-1/TRBV3-2	CASSQVWRTSGAGELFF	TGTGCCAGCAGCCAAGTTTGGAGGACTAGCGGGGCCGGGGAGCTGTTTTTT
TRBJ2-1	-	16	-	TRBV6-6	CASSYSDSNLSDEQFF	TGTGCCAGCAGTTACTCGGACAGTAACCTAAGCGATGAGCAGTTCTTC
TRBJ2-5	TRBD1	13	-	TRBV30	CAWTGTGEETQYF	TGTGCCTGGACCGGGACAGGGGAGGAGACCCAGTACTTC
TRBJ1-5	TRBD1	15	-	TRBV2	CASSSRGQGHQPQHF	TGTGCCAGCAGCTCTCGCGGACAGGGCCATCAGCCCCAGCATTTT
TRBJ2-2	-	18	-	TRBV5-1	CASSLVRGFSANTGELFF	TGCGCCAGCAGCTTGGTGAGAGGCTTTTCAGCAAACACCGGGGAGCTGTTTTTT
TRBJ2-1	TRBD2	18	-	TRBV6-6	CASSPATSGGWAYNEQFF	TGTGCCAGCAGTCCAGCGACTAGCGGGGGCTGGGCCTACAATGAGCAGTTCTTC
TRBJ1-5	TRBD1	19	-	TRBV6-6	CASSRYTGTGGTLGQPQHF	TGTGCCAGCAGTCGATACACCGGGACAGGGGGCACGTTGGGTCAGCCCCAGCATTTT
TRBJ1-5	TRBD1	17	-	TRBV19	CASTPKGQGYSNQPQHF	TGTGCCAGTACCCCGAAGGGACAGGGGTATAGCAATCAGCCCCAGCATTTT
TRBJ2-7	-	14	-	TRBV2	CASSETITAGEQYF	TGTGCCAGCAGTGAAACCATAACCGCGGGGGAGCAGTACTTC
TRBJ2-5	TRBD2	17	few	TRBV28	CASSFFGLAAPKETQYF	TGTGCCAGCAGTTTCTTCGGGCTAGCGGCGCCAAAAGAGACCCAGTACTTC
TRBJ2-1	TRBD1	16	-	TRBV7-6	CASSSTGKGSYNEQFF	TGTGCCAGCAGCTCGACAGGGAAGGGCTCCTACAATGAGCAGTTCTTC
TRBJ1-2	-	15	-	TRBV6-5	CASSYGQIAYGGYTF	TGTGCCAGCAGTTACGGGCAGATTGCCTACGGTGGCTACACCTTC
TRBJ2-5	-	12	few	TRBV12-5	CASARGQETQYF	TGTGCTAGTGCACGGGGTCAAGAGACCCAGTACTTC
TRBJ1-3	-	15	-	TRBV6-2/TRBV6-3	CASSPRGGDGNTIYF	TGTGCCAGCAGTCCCCGCGGAGGGGATGGAAACACCATATATTTT
TRBJ2-7	TRBD2	12	-	TRBV3-1/TRBV3-2	CASSLLAGPKYF	TGTGCCAGCAGCCTCCTAGCGGGGCCGAAGTACTTC
TRBJ2-6	-	13	-	TRBV2	CASSVRGANVLTF	TGTGCCAGCAGTGTGCGTGGGGCCAACGTCCTGACTTTC
TRBJ1-4	TRBD1	15	-	TRBV5-5	CASSYDGTGYEKLFF	TGTGCCAGCAGTTATGATGGGACAGGGTATGAAAAACTGTTTTTT
TRBJ2-7	-	15	-	TRBV11-2	CASSHYQGLGYEQYF	TGTGCCAGCAGCCACTACCAGGGGCTGGGATACGAGCAGTACTTC
TRBJ2-5	TRBD2	15	-	TRBV5-4	CASNRVAGGQETQYF	TGTGCCAGCAATCGGGTAGCGGGGGGGCAAGAGACCCAGTACTTC
TRBJ1-1	-	13	many	TRBV6-4	CASSDSSNTEAFF	TGTGCCAGCAGTGACTCGAGTAACACTGAAGCTTTCTTT
TRBJ1-1	-	17	-	TRBV12-5	CASGLVLTVPMNTEAFF	TGTGCTAGTGGTTTGGTATTGACAGTGCCAATGAACACTGAAGCTTTCTTT
TRBJ2-2	TRBD1	20	-	TRBV5-1	CASSGAGTGGVGSHTGELFF	TGCGCCAGCAGCGGCGCCGGGACAGGGGGCGTGGGGAGCCACACCGGGGAGCTGTTTTTT
TRBJ2-1	TRBD2	15	-	TRBV2	CASIRSSGGKNEQFF	TGTGCCAGCATCCGTTCTAGCGGGGGGAAGAATGAGCAGTTCTTC
TRBJ2-2	TRBD2	16	once	TRBV9	CASSVTSGGIAGELFF	TGTGCCAGCAGCGTTACTAGCGGGGGGATCGCCGGGGAGCTGTTTTTT
TRBJ1-6	-	18	-	TRBV7-2	CASSPRRAGQTYNSPLHF	TGTGCCAGCAGCCCCAGAAGGGCAGGGCAGACCTATAATTCACCCCTCCACTTT
TRBJ1-5	-	15	-	TRBV7-2	CASSLAPGQKQPQHF	TGTGCCAGCAGCTTAGCGCCTGGACAGAAACAGCCCCAGCATTTT
TRBJ1-1	-	13	-	TRBV3-1/TRBV3-2	CASTIQGGTEAFF	TGTGCCAGCACGATACAGGGCGGCACTGAAGCTTTCTTT
TRBJ1-5	TRBD1	16	-	TRBV19	CASSTTGVGGNQPQHF	TGTGCCAGTAGCACAACAGGGGTGGGGGGCAATCAGCCCCAGCATTTT
TRBJ2-7	-	15	once	TRBV5-1	CASSLGQVSSYEQYF	TGCGCCAGCAGCTTGGGCCAGGTTAGCTCCTACGAGCAGTACTTC
TRBJ1-3	TRBD1	16	-	TRBV28	CASSAGTGIEGNTIYF	TGTGCCAGCAGCGCCGGGACAGGGATCGAGGGAAACACCATATATTTT
TRBJ2-5	-	15	-	TRBV21-1	CASSKVGSYQETQYF	TGTGCCAGCAGCAAAGTAGGGAGTTACCAAGAGACCCAGTACTTC
TRBJ2-2	-	13	-	TRBV6-5	CASRRMGAGELFF	TGTGCCAGTAGACGAATGGGAGCCGGGGAGCTGTTTTTT
TRBJ1-3	-	13	-	TRBV6-5	CASTLGQRDTIYF	TGTGCCAGCACCCTCGGACAACGCGACACCATATATTTT